Each of the 7 T cell receptor beta chains below was sequenced from the same sample in a study of blood T cell repertoires in COVID-19. The data were produced by immunoSEQ multiplex PCR, yet TCRdb's version contains in-frame clones alone and is incomplete. This table has 130,000 or so clones, around 80% appearing once. The sample taken for sequencing was PBMCs or T cells enriched from blood (not recorded which). Every receptor here comes from a man aged 35 to 55 with acute COVID-19.

This chain uses TRBV24-1 with TRBJ2-3; 8 bases are shared with TRBD1. From germline, CDR1 is KGHDR and CDR2 SFDVKD. V gave up 9 bases and J gave up 4 bases; unmatched junction bases: 8. The CDR3 runs 14 residues. DNA of the CDR3: TGTGCCACCTTGATGGACAGGGCGGCAGATACGCAGTATTTT. Translating it yields CATLMDRAADTQYF.

The rearrangement links TRBV3-1 (or the pseudogene TRBV3-2) to TRBJ1-2, with a possible D match to TRBD1 (6 bases). Germline assignment: CDR1 LGHDT and CDR2 YNNKEL (reference sequence). The CDR3 totals 13 residues. Here the CDR3 reads CASSRGGRYGYTF. CDR3 in DNA: TGTGCTAGTTCAAGGGGGGGGCGCTATGGCTACACCTTC.

V gene TRBV6-5 combines with J gene TRBJ1-1; D is perhaps TRBD1 (5 bases). Looked up from germline, CDR1 is MNHEY and CDR2 is SVGAGI. The germline V and J ends were trimmed by 3 bases and 0 bases, with 8 bases remaining between them. This CDR3 region has 14 residues. The CDR3 is CASSYDSMNTEAFF. The CDR3 DNA is TGTGCCAGCAGTTATGACAGCATGAACACTGAAGCTTTCTTT.

The chain couples TRBV28 to TRBJ1-1, with TRBD1 matching over 10 bases. Germline trimming cut 6 bases from V and 10 bases from J; bases unmatched to any gene: 14. Germline CDR1 reads MDHEN; CDR2 reads SYDVKM. The CDR3 has 15 amino acids. In DNA, the CDR3 is TGTGCCAGCAGCCTAACCGGGACAGGGGTGCCCCGAGCTTTCTTT. Its protein product is CASSLTGTGVPRAFF. The full variable domain, in which reference TRBV28 and TRBJ1-1 provide the parts outside the CDR3, is DVKVTQSSRYLVKRTGEKVFLECVQDMDHENMFWYRQDPGLGLRLIYFSYDVKMKEKGDIPEGYSVSREKKERFSLILESASTNQTSMYLCASSLTGTGVPRAFFGQGTRLTVV.

V gene TRBV12-3 or TRBV12-4 combines with J gene TRBJ2-5; weak D call: TRBD2 (6 bases). This CDR3 is 13 amino acids long. V dropped 5 bases and J dropped 4 bases, with 11 bases sitting between them. Written as DNA, the CDR3 is TGTGCCAGCAGTCGTCTGGGGGGAGAGACCCAGTACTTC. This sequence encodes CASSRLGGETQYF.

This chain connects TRBV7-3 to TRBJ2-1, with D unresolved. The CDR3 consists of 11 residues. Looked up from germline, CDR1 is SGHTA and CDR2 is FQGTGA. V was shortened by 6 bases and J by 5 bases, with 5 bases between the two germline ends. The CDR3 DNA sequence: TGTGCCAGCAGTACTAACAATGAGCAGTTCTTC. It is translated as CASSTNNEQFF.

V and J are TRBV10-3 and TRBJ2-2; tentative D call: TRBD1 (5 bases). Germline V CDR1 and CDR2: ENHRY, SYGVKD. Trimming removed 8 bases at V and 4 bases at J, with 8 bases between. The length of the CDR3 is 12 residues. DNA for the CDR3: TGTGCCATCGGTGGGGCCACCGGGGAGCTGTTTTTT. This gives the protein CAIGGATGELFF.